This T cell receptor beta chain was recorded in a study of shared T cell receptors in the human thymus. The CDR3 contains 16 residues. V was clipped by 4 bases and J by 4 bases, with 18 bases between them. Germline V CDR1 and CDR2: MNHEY, SVGAGI. The assay was immunoSEQ multiplex PCR, and TCRdb's table has in-frame clones only and misses some. The sample lists some 700,000 clones; 88% were seen once. This same sample was also part of a study on human thymus T cells. From that study: The donors were infants in Finland with congenital heart defects, otherwise immunologically healthy. Thymus pieces cut out during corrective heart surgery were the tissue that was used. Thymic and blood repertoires appeared to show biased V and J gene usage. What related research reported was that thymic repertoires overlapped highly among unrelated individuals.

This sequence joins TRBV6-5 and TRBJ2-3, with a weak D call TRBD2 (6 bases). This TCR was sampled from a boy under three years old with a congenital heart defect. The sequenced sample was thymocytes. The CDR3: CASSLSSGWPADTQYF. CDR3 nucleotide sequence: TGTGCCAGCAGTTTATCAAGCGGGTGGCCCGCAGATACGCAGTATTTT.